This T cell receptor beta chain comes out of a study of cytomegalovirus exposure and HLA in healthy donors. Study findings and constraints: The study listed about 150 cytomegalovirus-associated TCR beta chains. Association of a missense DCLRE1C variant with TCR beta V- and J-gene trimming was reported in a later analysis.

In the case of this clone: Its target is unknown.

Amplification used 60 Vbeta primers and 13 Jbeta primers. Sequencing was performed with immunoSEQ multiplex PCR; in TCRdb, only in-frame clones are kept and a portion is missing. The sample's table shows more than 100,000 clones. V was pared by 3 bases and J by 6 bases, with 6 bases of the junction left unmatched. There are 14 residues in the CDR3. Germline assignment: CDR1 LGHNA and CDR2 YSLEER. V usage is TRBV4-3 and J usage is TRBJ2-3; 7 nucleotides match TRBD1. The receptor comes from a woman between 35 and 50 years old in good health and CMV-seronegative. The sequencing input was PBMCs. CDR3 bases: TGCGCCAGCAGCCACCCCGACAGGGATGATACGCAGTATTTT. Amino acid sequence: CASSHPDRDDTQYF.